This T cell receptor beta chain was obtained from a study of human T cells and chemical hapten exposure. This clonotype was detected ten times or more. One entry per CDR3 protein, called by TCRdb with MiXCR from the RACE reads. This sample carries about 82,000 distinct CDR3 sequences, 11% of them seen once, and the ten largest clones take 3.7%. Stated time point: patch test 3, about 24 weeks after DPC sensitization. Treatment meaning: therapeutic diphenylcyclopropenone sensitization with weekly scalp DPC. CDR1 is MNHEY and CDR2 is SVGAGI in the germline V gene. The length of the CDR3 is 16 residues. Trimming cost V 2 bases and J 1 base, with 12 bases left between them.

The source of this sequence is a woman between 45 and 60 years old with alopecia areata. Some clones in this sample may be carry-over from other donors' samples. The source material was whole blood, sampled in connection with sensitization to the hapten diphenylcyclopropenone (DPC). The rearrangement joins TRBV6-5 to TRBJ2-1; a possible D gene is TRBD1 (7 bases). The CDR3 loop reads CASSYGGGWSYNEQFF. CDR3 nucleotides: TGTGCCAGCAGTTACGGAGGGGGCTGGTCCTACAATGAGCAGTTCTTC.